This note documents a single TCR beta chain sequence. The ends were cut back, 8 bases at V and 2 bases at J, with 19 bases in the middle. The CDR3 is made up of 16 amino acids. CDR1 and CDR2 from the germline V gene are LNHDA and SQIVND (reference sequence). These data are taken from a study of identical twins. MiXCR, applied by TCRdb to the 5' RACE reads, yields one record per CDR3 protein. The sample has approximately 1.8 million distinct CDR3 sequences, around 33% seen once; the top ten hold around 0.3%. Input material: cord blood. This sequence joins TRBV19 and TRBJ1-5; unclear D gene. The clonotype originates from a newborn girl in good health. CDR3 residues: CASFKTGLGGNQPQHF. CDR3 sequence (DNA): TGTGCCAGTTTTAAAACGGGTTTAGGCGGCAATCAGCCCCAGCATTTT.